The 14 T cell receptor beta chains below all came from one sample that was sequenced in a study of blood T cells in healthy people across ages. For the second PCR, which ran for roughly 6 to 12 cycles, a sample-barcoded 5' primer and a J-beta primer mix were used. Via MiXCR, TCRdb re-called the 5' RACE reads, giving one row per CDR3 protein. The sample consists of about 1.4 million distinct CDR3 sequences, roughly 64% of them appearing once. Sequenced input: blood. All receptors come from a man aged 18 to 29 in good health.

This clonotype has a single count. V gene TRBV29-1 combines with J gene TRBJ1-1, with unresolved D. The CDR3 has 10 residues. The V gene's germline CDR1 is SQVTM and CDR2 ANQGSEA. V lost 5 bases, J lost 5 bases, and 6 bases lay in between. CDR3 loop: CSVWDTEAFF. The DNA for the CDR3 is TGCAGCGTTTGGGATACTGAAGCTTTCTTT.

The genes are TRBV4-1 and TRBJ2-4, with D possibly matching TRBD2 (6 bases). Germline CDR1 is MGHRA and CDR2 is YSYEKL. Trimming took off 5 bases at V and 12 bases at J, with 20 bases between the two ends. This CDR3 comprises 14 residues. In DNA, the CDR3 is TGCGCCAGCAGCAAGGGACTGACTCCGGATGCTCAGTACTTC. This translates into CASSKGLTPDAQYF.

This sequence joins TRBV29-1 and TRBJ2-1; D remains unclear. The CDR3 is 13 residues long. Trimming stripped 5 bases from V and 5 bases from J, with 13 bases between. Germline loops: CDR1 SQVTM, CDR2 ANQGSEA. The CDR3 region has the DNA TGCAGCGTTAACGGTCTGTTTGACAATGAGCAGTTCTTC. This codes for CSVNGLFDNEQFF.

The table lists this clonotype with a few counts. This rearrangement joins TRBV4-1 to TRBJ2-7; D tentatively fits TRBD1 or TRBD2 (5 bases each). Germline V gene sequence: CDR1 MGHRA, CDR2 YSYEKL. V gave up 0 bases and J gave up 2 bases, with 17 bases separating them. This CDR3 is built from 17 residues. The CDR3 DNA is TGCGCCAGCAGCCAAGAGCAGCTGGGGACGGGAACCTACGAGCAGTACTTC. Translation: CASSQEQLGTGTYEQYF.

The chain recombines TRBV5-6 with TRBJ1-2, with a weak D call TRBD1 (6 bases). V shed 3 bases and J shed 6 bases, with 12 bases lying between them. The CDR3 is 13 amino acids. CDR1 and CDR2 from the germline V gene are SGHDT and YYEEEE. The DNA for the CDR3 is TGTGCCAGCAGCTCCGGACAGCCGAATGGCTACACCTTC. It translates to CASSSGQPNGYTF.

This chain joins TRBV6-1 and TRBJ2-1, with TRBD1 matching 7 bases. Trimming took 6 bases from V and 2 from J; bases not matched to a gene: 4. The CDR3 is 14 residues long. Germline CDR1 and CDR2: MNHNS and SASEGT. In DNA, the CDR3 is TGTGCCAGCAGGTCAGGGGGAACCTACAATGAGCAGTTCTTC. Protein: CASRSGGTYNEQFF.

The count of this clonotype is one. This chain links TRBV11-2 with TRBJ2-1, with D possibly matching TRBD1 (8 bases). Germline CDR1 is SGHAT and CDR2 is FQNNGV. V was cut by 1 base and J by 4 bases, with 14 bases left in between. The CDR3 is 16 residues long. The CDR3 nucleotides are TGTGCCAGCAGCTTAGGGGGAGGGGACAGGTACAATGAGCAGTTCTTC. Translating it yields CASSLGGGDRYNEQFF. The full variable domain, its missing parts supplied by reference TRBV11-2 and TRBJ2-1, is EAGVAQSPRYKIIEKRQSVAFWCNPISGHATLYWYQQILGQGPKLLIQFQNNGVVDDSQLPKDRFSAERLKGVDSTLKIQPAKLEDSAVYLCASSLGGGDRYNEQFFGPGTRLTVL.

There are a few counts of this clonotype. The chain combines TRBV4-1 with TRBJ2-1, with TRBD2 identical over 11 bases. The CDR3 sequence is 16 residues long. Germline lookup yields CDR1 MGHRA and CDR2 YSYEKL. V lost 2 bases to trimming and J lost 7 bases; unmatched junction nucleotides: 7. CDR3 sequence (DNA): TGCGCCAGCAGCCAAATCACTAGCGGGAGTAGGAATGAGCAGTTCTTC. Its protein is CASSQITSGSRNEQFF.

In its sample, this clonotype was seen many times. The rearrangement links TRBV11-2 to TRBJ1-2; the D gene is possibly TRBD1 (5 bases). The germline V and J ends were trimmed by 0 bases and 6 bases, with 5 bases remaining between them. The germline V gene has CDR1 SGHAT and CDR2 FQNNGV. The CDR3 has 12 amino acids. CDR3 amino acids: CASSLEGDGYTF. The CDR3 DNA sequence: TGTGCCAGCAGCTTAGAGGGGGATGGCTACACCTTC.

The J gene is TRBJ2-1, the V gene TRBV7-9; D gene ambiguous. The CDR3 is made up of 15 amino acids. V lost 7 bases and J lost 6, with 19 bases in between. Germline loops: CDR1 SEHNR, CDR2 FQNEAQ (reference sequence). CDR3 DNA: TGTGCCAGCACTCCCCATCGAGAACACCTCAATGAGCAGTTCTTC. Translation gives CASTPHREHLNEQFF.

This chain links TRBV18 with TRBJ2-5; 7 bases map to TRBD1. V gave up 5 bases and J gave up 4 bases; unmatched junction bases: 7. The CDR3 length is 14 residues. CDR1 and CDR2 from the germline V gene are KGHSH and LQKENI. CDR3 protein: CASSERDRGETQYF. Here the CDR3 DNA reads TGTGCCAGCTCAGAACGGGACAGAGGAGAGACCCAGTACTTC. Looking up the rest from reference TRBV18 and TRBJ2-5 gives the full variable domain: NAGVMQNPRHLVRRRGQEARLRCSPMKGHSHVYWYRQLPEEGLKFMVYLQKENIIDESGMPKERFSAEFPKEGPSILRIQQVVRGDSAAYFCASSERDRGETQYFGPGTRLLVL.

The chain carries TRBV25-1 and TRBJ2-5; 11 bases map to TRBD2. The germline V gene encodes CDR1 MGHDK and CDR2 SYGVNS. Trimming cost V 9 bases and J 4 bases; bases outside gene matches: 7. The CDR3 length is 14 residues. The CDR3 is CASVAGGRPETQYF. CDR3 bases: TGTGCCAGTGTAGCGGGAGGGAGACCAGAGACCCAGTACTTC.

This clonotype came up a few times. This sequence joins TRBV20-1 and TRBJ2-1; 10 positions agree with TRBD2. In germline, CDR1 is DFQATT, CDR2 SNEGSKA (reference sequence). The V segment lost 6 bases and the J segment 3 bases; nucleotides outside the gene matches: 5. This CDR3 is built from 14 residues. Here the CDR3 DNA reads TGCAGTGCCGAGGGGACTAGCGACTACAATGAGCAGTTCTTC. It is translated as CSAEGTSDYNEQFF.

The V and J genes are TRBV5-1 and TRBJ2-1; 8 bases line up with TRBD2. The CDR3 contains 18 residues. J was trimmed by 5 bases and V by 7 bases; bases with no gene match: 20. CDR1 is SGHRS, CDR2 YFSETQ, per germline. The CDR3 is CASQISGYQRGRNNEQFF. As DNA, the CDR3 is TGCGCCAGCCAAATCTCAGGGTACCAGCGGGGGAGAAACAATGAGCAGTTCTTC.